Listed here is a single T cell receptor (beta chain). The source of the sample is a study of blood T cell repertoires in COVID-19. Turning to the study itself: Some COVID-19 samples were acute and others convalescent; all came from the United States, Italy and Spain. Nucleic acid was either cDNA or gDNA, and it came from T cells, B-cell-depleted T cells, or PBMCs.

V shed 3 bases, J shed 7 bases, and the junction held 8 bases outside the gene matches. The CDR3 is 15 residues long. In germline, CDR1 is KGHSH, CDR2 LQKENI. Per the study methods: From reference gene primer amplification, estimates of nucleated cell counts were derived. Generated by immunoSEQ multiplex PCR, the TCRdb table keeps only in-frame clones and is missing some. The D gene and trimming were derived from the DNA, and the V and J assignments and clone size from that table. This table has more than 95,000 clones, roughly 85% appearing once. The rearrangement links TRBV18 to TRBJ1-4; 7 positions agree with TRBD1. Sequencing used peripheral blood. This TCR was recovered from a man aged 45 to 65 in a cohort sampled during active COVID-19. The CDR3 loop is CASSPHSAGGEKLFF. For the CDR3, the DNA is TGTGCCAGCTCACCCCACTCTGCAGGGGGTGAAAAACTGTTTTTT.